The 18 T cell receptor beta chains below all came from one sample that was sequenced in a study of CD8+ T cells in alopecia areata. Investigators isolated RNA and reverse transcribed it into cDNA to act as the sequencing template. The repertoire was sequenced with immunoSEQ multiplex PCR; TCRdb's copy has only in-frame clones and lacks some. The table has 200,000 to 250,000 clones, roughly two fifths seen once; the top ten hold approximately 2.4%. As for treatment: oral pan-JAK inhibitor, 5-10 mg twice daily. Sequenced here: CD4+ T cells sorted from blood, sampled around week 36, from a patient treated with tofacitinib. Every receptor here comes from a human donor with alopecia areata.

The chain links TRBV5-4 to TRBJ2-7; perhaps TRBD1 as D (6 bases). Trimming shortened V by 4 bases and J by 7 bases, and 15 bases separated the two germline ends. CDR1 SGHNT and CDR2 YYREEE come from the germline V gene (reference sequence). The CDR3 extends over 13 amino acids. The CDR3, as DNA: TGTGCCAGCAGCCTGACAGGTGTTAATGAGCAGTACTTC. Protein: CASSLTGVNEQYF.

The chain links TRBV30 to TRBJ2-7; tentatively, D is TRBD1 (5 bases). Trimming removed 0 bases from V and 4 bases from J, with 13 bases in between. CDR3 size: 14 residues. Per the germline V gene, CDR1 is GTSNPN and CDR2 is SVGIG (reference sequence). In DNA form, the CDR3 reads TGTGCCTGGAGTGTACATCAGGGTCTATACGAGCAGTACTTC. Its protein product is CAWSVHQGLYEQYF.

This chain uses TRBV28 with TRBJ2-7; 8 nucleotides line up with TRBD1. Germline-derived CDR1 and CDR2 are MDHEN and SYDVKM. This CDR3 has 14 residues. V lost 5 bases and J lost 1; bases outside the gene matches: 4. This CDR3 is CASSQGQGSYEQYF. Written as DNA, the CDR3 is TGTGCCAGCAGTCAAGGACAGGGTTCCTACGAGCAGTACTTC.

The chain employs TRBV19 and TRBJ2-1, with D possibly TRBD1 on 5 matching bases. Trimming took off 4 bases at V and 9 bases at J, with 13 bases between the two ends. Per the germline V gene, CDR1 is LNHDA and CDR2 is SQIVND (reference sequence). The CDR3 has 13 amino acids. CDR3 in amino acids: CASSTSGLSEQFF. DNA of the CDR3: TGTGCCAGTAGTACCTCAGGGTTAAGTGAGCAGTTCTTC.

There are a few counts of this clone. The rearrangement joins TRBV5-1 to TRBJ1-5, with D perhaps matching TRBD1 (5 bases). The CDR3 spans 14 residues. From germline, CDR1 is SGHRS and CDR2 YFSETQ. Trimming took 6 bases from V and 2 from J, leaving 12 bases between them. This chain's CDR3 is CASKGEGGNQPQHF. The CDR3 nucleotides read TGCGCCAGCAAAGGGGAAGGCGGCAATCAGCCCCAGCATTTT.

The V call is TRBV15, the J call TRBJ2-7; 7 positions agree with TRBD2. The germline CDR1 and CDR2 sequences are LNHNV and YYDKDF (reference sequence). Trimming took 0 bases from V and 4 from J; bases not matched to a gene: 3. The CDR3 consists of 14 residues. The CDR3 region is CATSRERGTYEQYF. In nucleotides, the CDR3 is TGTGCCACCAGCAGAGAGCGGGGGACTTACGAGCAGTACTTC.

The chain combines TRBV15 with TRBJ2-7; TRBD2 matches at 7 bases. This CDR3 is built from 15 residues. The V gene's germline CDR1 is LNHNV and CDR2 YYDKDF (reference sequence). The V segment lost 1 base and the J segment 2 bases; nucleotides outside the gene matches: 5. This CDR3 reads CATSRGMSGTYEQYF. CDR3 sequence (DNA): TGTGCCACCAGCAGAGGGATGAGCGGGACCTACGAGCAGTACTTC.

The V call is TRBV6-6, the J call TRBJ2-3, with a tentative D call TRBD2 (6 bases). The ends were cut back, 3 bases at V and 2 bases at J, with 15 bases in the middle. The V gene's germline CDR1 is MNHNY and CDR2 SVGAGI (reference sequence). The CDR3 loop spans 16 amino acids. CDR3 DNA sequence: TGTGCCAGCAGTTATCGGCGGGGTGGGACCACAGATACGCAGTATTTT. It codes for CASSYRRGGTTDTQYF.

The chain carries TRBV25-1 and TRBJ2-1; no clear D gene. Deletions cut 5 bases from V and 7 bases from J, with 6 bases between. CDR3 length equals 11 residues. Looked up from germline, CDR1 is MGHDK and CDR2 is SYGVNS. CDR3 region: CASSLENEQFF. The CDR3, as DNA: TGTGCCAGCAGTCTGGAGAATGAGCAGTTCTTC.

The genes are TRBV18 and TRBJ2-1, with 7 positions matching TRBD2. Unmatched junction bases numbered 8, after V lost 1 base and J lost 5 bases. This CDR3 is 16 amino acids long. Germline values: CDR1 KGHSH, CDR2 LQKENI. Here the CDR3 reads CASSPRRRESDNEQFF. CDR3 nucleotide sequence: TGTGCCAGCTCACCACGTAGGCGGGAGTCCGACAATGAGCAGTTCTTC.

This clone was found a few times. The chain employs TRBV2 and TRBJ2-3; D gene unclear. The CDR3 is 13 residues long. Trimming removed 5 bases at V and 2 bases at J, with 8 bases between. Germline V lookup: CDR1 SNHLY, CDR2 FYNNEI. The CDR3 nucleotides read TGTGCCAGCAGTCGGTCCTTCACAGATACGCAGTATTTT. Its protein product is CASSRSFTDTQYF.

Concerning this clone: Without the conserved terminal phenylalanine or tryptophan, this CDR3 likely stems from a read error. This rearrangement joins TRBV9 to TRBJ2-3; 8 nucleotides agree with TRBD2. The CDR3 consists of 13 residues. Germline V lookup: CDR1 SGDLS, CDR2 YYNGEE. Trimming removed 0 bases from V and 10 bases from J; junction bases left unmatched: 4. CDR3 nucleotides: TGTGCCAGCAGCGTAGCTCGGGAGGGGCCGCAGTATCTT. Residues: CASSVAREGPQYL.

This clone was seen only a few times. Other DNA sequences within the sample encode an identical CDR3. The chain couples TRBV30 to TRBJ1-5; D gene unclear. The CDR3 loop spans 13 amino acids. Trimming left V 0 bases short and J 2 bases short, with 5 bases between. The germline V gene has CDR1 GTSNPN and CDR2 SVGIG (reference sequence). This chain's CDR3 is CAWSVQGNQPQHF. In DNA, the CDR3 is TGTGCCTGGAGTGTACAAGGCAATCAGCCCCAGCATTTT.

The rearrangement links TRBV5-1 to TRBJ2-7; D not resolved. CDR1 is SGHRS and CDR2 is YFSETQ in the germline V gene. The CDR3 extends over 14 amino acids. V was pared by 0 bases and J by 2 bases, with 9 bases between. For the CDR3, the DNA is TGCGCCAGCAGCTTGGAAGGGCCCCCCTACGAGCAGTACTTC. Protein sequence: CASSLEGPPYEQYF.

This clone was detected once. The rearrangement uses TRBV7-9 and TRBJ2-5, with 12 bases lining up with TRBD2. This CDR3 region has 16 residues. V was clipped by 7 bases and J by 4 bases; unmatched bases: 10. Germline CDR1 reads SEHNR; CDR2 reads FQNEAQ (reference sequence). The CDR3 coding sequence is TGTGCCAGCACCCCCTATGGGGGACTAGCGGGAGAGACCCAGTACTTC. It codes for CASTPYGGLAGETQYF.

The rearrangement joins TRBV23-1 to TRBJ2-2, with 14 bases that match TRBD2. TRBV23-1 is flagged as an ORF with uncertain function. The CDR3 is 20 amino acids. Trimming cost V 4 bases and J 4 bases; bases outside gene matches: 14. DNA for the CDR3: TGCGCCAGCAGTCCCCCTGTAGGGACTAGCGGGAGTCACCGCACCGGGGAGCTGTTTTTT. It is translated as CASSPPVGTSGSHRTGELFF.

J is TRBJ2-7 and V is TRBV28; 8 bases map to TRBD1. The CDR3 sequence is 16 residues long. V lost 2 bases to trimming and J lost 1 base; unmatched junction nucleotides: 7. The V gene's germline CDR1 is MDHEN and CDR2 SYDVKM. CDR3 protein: CASSLAPGTGSYEQYF. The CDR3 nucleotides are TGTGCCAGCAGTTTAGCCCCCGGGACAGGTTCCTACGAGCAGTACTTC.

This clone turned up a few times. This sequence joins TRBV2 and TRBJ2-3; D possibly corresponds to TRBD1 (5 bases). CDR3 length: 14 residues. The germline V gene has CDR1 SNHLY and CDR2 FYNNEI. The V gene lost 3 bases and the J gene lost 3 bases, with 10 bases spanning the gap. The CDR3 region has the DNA TGTGCCAGCAGTGACATGACAGCGACAGATACGCAGTATTTT. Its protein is CASSDMTATDTQYF.